The rows below give T cell receptor beta chains drawn from one sample of a study of T cell repertoires in ileal Crohn's disease. Repertoires were generated with immunoSEQ multiplex PCR, while TCRdb's copy carries only in-frame clones and drops some. The repertoire includes roughly 4,000 clones, under 80% of them detected once, and over 10% sits in the top ten. The sample comprised ileal tissue. The receptors shown here come from an adult with Crohn's disease. The CDR3 runs from the conserved cysteine through the conserved F or W. D genes are given only for firm matches. Part of the rows lack a size; the others show once, few, many or a class for expanded clones.

large	TRBV18	TRBJ2-7	TRBD1	14	CASSHGTGLYEQYF	TGTGCCAGCTCACACGGGACAGGCTTGTACGAGCAGTACTTC
-	TRBV6-1	TRBJ1-2	-	13	CASSEREDYGYTF	TGTGCCAGCAGTGAAAGGGAGGACTATGGCTACACCTTC
-	TRBV5-5	TRBJ1-2	TRBD1	14	CASSPNRGNYGYTF	TGTGCCAGCAGCCCGAACAGGGGGAACTATGGCTACACCTTC
few	TRBV5-1	TRBJ2-5	-	16	CASSLDLGGGPKTQYF	TGCGCCAGCAGCTTGGATTTAGGGGGGGGCCCGAAGACCCAGTACTTC
-	TRBV5-1	TRBJ1-2	-	16	CASSLPSGDRSYGYTF	TGCGCCAGCAGCCTACCTTCAGGGGATAGGAGCTATGGCTACACCTTC
-	TRBV7-2	TRBJ1-3	TRBD1	17	CASSFRTGDISGNTIYF	TGTGCCAGCAGTTTCCGGACAGGGGATATTTCTGGAAACACCATATATTTT
once	TRBV5-1	TRBJ2-5	TRBD1	16	CASSATGQGFPETQYF	TGCGCCAGCAGCGCGACGGGACAGGGGTTTCCAGAGACCCAGTACTTC
-	TRBV30	TRBJ1-5	TRBD1	14	CAWGRDRGSQPQHF	TGTGCCTGGGGGAGGGACAGGGGATCACAGCCCCAGCATTTT
-	TRBV7-9	TRBJ2-5	TRBD2	14	CASSLGTSYETQYF	TGTGCCAGCAGCCTCGGGACTAGCTACGAGACCCAGTACTTC
-	TRBV5-6	TRBJ2-2	TRBD1	16	CASSLWDRDYTGELFF	TGTGCCAGCAGCCTCTGGGACAGAGATTACACCGGGGAGCTGTTTTTT
-	TRBV10-3	TRBJ1-1	-	13	CAMGEGQGTEAFF	TGTGCCATGGGGGAGGGGCAAGGGACTGAAGCTTTCTTT
-	TRBV7-9	TRBJ2-7	-	15	CASSPPTDGGYEQYF	TGTGCCAGCAGCCCGCCGACGGACGGAGGCTACGAGCAGTACTTC
-	TRBV30	TRBJ1-5	-	12	CACQFRDQPQHF	TGTGCCTGCCAATTTCGGGATCAGCCCCAGCATTTT
-	TRBV28	TRBJ1-6	-	14	CASSLSQGTPPLHF	TGTGCCAGCAGTTTATCACAGGGTACACCACCCCTCCACTTT
-	TRBV7-8	TRBJ1-6	TRBD1	15	CASSFETGKNSPLHF	TGTGCCAGCAGCTTCGAGACAGGGAAAAATTCACCCCTCCACTTT
-	TRBV19	TRBJ2-2	TRBD2	14	CASRASGVAGELFF	TGTGCCAGTAGGGCTAGCGGGGTGGCCGGGGAGCTGTTTTTT
-	TRBV29-1	TRBJ1-3	-	15	CSVEAGPLSGNTIYF	TGCAGCGTTGAAGCAGGGCCCTTATCTGGAAACACCATATATTTT
-	TRBV4-1	TRBJ1-2	TRBD1	17	CASSQAGQGRTNYGYTF	TGCGCCAGCAGCCAAGCGGGACAGGGGAGAACTAACTATGGCTACACCTTC
few	TRBV7-2	TRBJ1-1	TRBD1	14	CASSRVQGVTEAFF	TGTGCCAGCAGTCGAGTACAGGGGGTCACTGAAGCTTTCTTT
-	TRBV18	TRBJ2-7	TRBD1	13	CASSWDSTYEQYF	TGTGCCAGCTCGTGGGACAGTACCTACGAGCAGTACTTC
-	TRBV27	TRBJ2-3	TRBD1	13	CASRQGGTDTQYF	TGTGCCAGCCGACAGGGAGGCACAGATACGCAGTATTTT
-	TRBV7-2	TRBJ2-4	TRBD2	15	CASSLGGAGGNIQYF	TGTGCCAGCAGCTTAGGAGGTGCGGGAGGAAACATTCAGTACTTC
-	TRBV30	TRBJ2-6	TRBD1	16	CAWRPPDRAGANVLTF	TGTGCCTGGAGACCGCCGGACAGGGCTGGGGCCAACGTCCTGACTTTC
-	TRBV7-3	TRBJ1-5	-	18	CASSLIWTGGSGNQPQHF	TGTGCCAGCAGCTTAATTTGGACGGGAGGGTCGGGCAATCAGCCCCAGCATTTT
once	TRBV2	TRBJ2-1	-	11	CASSIQAEQFF	TGTGCCAGCAGTATCCAAGCTGAGCAGTTCTTC
-	TRBV19	TRBJ2-3	-	11	CASSQSDTQYF	TGTGCCAGTAGCCAATCAGATACGCAGTATTTT
-	TRBV30	TRBJ1-2	-	12	CAWRPPGGGYTF	TGTGCCTGGAGGCCGCCGGGTGGCGGCTACACCTTC
-	TRBV21-1	TRBJ2-7	-	13	CASNRTGNYEQYF	TGTGCCAGCAACCGGACAGGAAACTACGAGCAGTACTTC
-	TRBV30	TRBJ1-1	-	13	CAWSLSGLTEAFF	TGTGCCTGGAGCTTATCGGGACTCACTGAAGCTTTCTTT
few	TRBV19	TRBJ1-1	TRBD1	13	CATRAGGRPEAFF	TGTGCCACTCGGGCAGGGGGCCGGCCTGAAGCTTTCTTT
-	TRBV30	TRBJ2-7	TRBD1	13	CAWRIDRGYEQYF	TGTGCCTGGAGAATAGACAGGGGCTACGAGCAGTACTTC
-	TRBV30	TRBJ1-4	TRBD1	16	CAWSVRAGTEYEKLFF	TGTGCCTGGAGTGTGCGCGCCGGGACAGAGTATGAAAAACTGTTTTTT
-	TRBV4-1	TRBJ2-7	TRBD2	15	CASSLQRGGSYEQYF	TGCGCCAGCAGCCTACAGCGGGGGGGGTCCTACGAGCAGTACTTC
-	TRBV4-2	TRBJ2-2	TRBD2	16	CASSQASGGAPGELFF	TGTGCCAGCAGCCAAGCTAGCGGGGGGGCCCCCGGGGAGCTGTTTTTT
-	TRBV7-2	TRBJ2-3	TRBD2	16	CASSAEQRGLTDTQYF	TGTGCCAGCAGCGCCGAGCAGCGGGGGCTCACAGATACGCAGTATTTT
-	TRBV2	TRBJ2-2	TRBD1	12	CASGTGAGELFF	TGTGCCAGCGGAACAGGGGCCGGGGAGCTGTTTTTT
few	TRBV6-5	TRBJ1-2	TRBD1	14	CASSYSARGQGYTF	TGTGCCAGCAGTTACTCGGCCAGGGGGCAAGGCTACACCTTC
-	TRBV15	TRBJ1-2	TRBD1	14	CATSMDRGLVGYTF	TGTGCCACCAGCATGGACAGGGGGTTAGTTGGCTACACCTTC
-	TRBV7-3	TRBJ2-5	TRBD1	16	CASSPTGGTLKETQYF	TGTGCCAGCAGCCCTACAGGGGGCACCCTGAAAGAGACCCAGTACTTC
-	TRBV4-3	TRBJ2-3	TRBD1	15	CASSDRARSTDTQYF	TGCGCCAGCAGCGACAGGGCGAGATCCACAGATACGCAGTATTTT
-	TRBV5-1	TRBJ1-4	-	11	CASRLNEKLFF	TGCGCCAGCAGACTGAATGAAAAACTGTTTTTT
-	TRBV28	TRBJ2-1	-	14	CASSLGDRFNEQFF	TGTGCCAGCAGTTTGGGAGATAGGTTCAATGAGCAGTTCTTC
-	TRBV7-3	TRBJ2-2	TRBD1	13	CASSPTGGGELFF	TGTGCCAGCAGCCCGACAGGGGGCGGGGAGCTGTTTTTT
-	TRBV6-1	TRBJ2-3	-	17	CASSGAGILSSTDTQYF	TGTGCCAGCAGTGGGGCAGGGATCCTTTCTAGCACAGATACGCAGTATTTT
-	TRBV5-4	TRBJ1-3	-	16	CASSLGGPSSGNTIYF	TGTGCCAGCAGCTTGGGGGGGCCGAGCTCTGGAAACACCATATATTTT
once	TRBV19	TRBJ2-3	TRBD2	15	CASTPTSGGLNTQYF	TGTGCCAGTACCCCGACTAGCGGGGGCCTAAATACGCAGTATTTT